These T cell receptor beta chains were read from a single sample in a study of human T cells and chemical hapten exposure. TCRdb re-analysed the RACE reads in MiXCR, keeping a single row per CDR3 protein. The repertoire has 60,000 to 70,000 distinct CDR3 sequences, approximately 11% of them found once; the top ten carry approximately 4.7%. Sequences were derived from whole blood, sampled in connection with sensitization to the hapten diphenylcyclopropenone (DPC). Source of these receptors: a woman aged 45 to 65 with alopecia areata. Some clones in this sample may be carry-over from other donors' samples. Each CDR3 is given with its conserved first and last residue. D genes are given only for firm matches. Rows may omit the clone size; those that give it use once, few, many or a size class.

V: TRBV7-8
D: TRBD1
size: NA
J: TRBJ2-3
DNA: TGTGCCAGCAGCCCCCGACAGGGGGATAGCACAGATACGCAGTATTTT
CDR3: CASSPRQGDSTDTQYF

V: TRBV6-2/TRBV6-3
D: TRBD2
size: many
J: TRBJ2-3
DNA: TGTGCCAGCACTGAATTACCTTCTGCGGGGGGCACAGATACGCAGTATTTT
CDR3: CASTELPSAGGTDTQYF

V: TRBV7-9
D: NA
size: few
J: TRBJ2-3
DNA: TGTGCCAGCAGCGACGGGCAAGCGGGCCGCGCGGATACGCAGTATTTT
CDR3: CASSDGQAGRADTQYF

V: TRBV28
D: NA
size: many
J: TRBJ2-7
DNA: TGTGCCAGCAGTTTTGAGACCCTAACGGGCTACGAGCAGTACTTC
CDR3: CASSFETLTGYEQYF

V: TRBV2
D: TRBD1
size: few
J: TRBJ1-5
DNA: TGTGCCAGCAGCGTCGGGACAGGGGGTTTCGGTCAGCCCCAGCATTTT
CDR3: CASSVGTGGFGQPQHF

V: TRBV20-1
D: NA
size: many
J: TRBJ2-1
DNA: TGCAGTGCTAGGCGCTACAATGAGCAGTTCTTC
CDR3: CSARRYNEQFF

V: TRBV10-3
D: TRBD1
size: many
J: TRBJ2-7
DNA: TGTGCCATCAGTGAGTCTCGACAGGGGAGCTCCTACGAGCAGTACTTC
CDR3: CAISESRQGSSYEQYF

V: TRBV6-6
D: TRBD2
size: many
J: TRBJ2-7
DNA: TGTGCCAGCAGGACTAGCGGGAGTTTCGACGAGCAGTACTTC
CDR3: CASRTSGSFDEQYF

V: TRBV2
D: TRBD1
size: many
J: TRBJ1-5
DNA: TGTGCCAGCAACTCGGGAGGGGGGACAGCTGGTTGGAAGCCCCAGCATTTT
CDR3: CASNSGGGTAGWKPQHF

V: TRBV28
D: TRBD2
size: NA
J: TRBJ2-3
DNA: TGTGCCAGCAGTTACAGCGGGGGGGGCACAGATACGCAGTATTTT
CDR3: CASSYSGGGTDTQYF

V: TRBV12-3/TRBV12-4
D: NA
size: few
J: TRBJ2-1
DNA: TGTGCCAGCAGTTTTGCAGACTTTTATGGGAATGAGCAGTTCTTC
CDR3: CASSFADFYGNEQFF

V: TRBV19
D: NA
size: many
J: TRBJ1-4
DNA: TGTGCCACTTCCCCGTTCGCCCCCAATGAAAAACTGTTTTTT
CDR3: CATSPFAPNEKLFF

V: TRBV5-1
D: NA
size: NA
J: TRBJ2-1
DNA: TGCGCCAGCAGCTTGGTAAATACCTTACCCTACAATGAGCAGTTCTTC
CDR3: CASSLVNTLPYNEQFF

V: TRBV5-1
D: NA
size: NA
J: TRBJ2-3
DNA: TGCGCCAGCAGCTTGGGGGGAGTCACAGATACGCAGTATTTT
CDR3: CASSLGGVTDTQYF

V: TRBV5-1
D: NA
size: NA
J: TRBJ1-2
DNA: TGCGCCAGCAGCTTGGCCTGGGCAATCAGAACCGGCTACACCTTC
CDR3: CASSLAWAIRTGYTF

V: TRBV28
D: TRBD1
size: many
J: TRBJ2-1
DNA: TGTGCCAGCGCGTCCGGGACAGGTCTTGTCAATGAGCAGTTCTTC
CDR3: CASASGTGLVNEQFF

V: TRBV24-1
D: NA
size: NA
J: TRBJ1-5
DNA: TGTGCCACCAGTGATTCCGGCAGGGGCAATCAGCCCCAGCATTTT
CDR3: CATSDSGRGNQPQHF

V: TRBV7-9
D: NA
size: many
J: TRBJ1-2
DNA: TGTGCCAGCACCGCTGGAGGAGTGCCGAGATCCTATGGCTACACCTTC
CDR3: CASTAGGVPRSYGYTF

V: TRBV24-1
D: NA
size: few
J: TRBJ1-2
DNA: TGTGCCACCAGTGATTTGGGCAGCCATAACTATGGCTACACCTTC
CDR3: CATSDLGSHNYGYTF

V: TRBV6-2/TRBV6-3
D: NA
size: NA
J: TRBJ2-6
DNA: TGTGCCAGCCCAGTCCGTGGCGGGGCCAACGTCCTGACTTTC
CDR3: CASPVRGGANVLTF

V: TRBV7-9
D: NA
size: many
J: TRBJ1-1
DNA: TGTGCCAGCAGCTTAGGATCAGGAGGGGTAAACACTGAAGCTTTCTTT
CDR3: CASSLGSGGVNTEAFF

V: TRBV6-6
D: TRBD2
size: NA
J: TRBJ2-1
DNA: TGTGCCAGCAGTTCACTAGCGGGGGGGTACAATGAGCAGTTCTTC
CDR3: CASSSLAGGYNEQFF

V: TRBV29-1
D: TRBD1
size: few
J: TRBJ2-3
DNA: TGCAGCGCAGGACAGGGGGCAGATACGCAGTATTTT
CDR3: CSAGQGADTQYF

V: TRBV5-5
D: TRBD1
size: NA
J: TRBJ2-3
DNA: TGTGCCAGCAGCGCGCGAGAGGGGGCGATTACAGATACGCAGTATTTT
CDR3: CASSAREGAITDTQYF

V: TRBV28
D: NA
size: NA
J: TRBJ2-1
DNA: TGTGCCGGGGCGGAGGGAACGAGCAATGAGCAGTTCTTC
CDR3: CAGAEGTSNEQFF

V: TRBV29-1
D: NA
size: few
J: TRBJ1-1
DNA: TGCAGCGTCAACTCGAGGGGGGCGGACACTGAAGCTTTCTTT
CDR3: CSVNSRGADTEAFF

V: TRBV5-5
D: NA
size: NA
J: TRBJ2-2
DNA: TGTGCCAACAGCTTTCAAGTTCTCTTCACCGGGGAGCTGTTTTTT
CDR3: CANSFQVLFTGELFF

V: TRBV20-1
D: NA
size: many
J: TRBJ1-6
DNA: TGCAGTGCTAGTGCAGAGAATAATTCACCCCTCCACTTT
CDR3: CSASAENNSPLHF

V: TRBV3-1
D: TRBD2
size: many
J: TRBJ2-4
DNA: TGTGCCAGCTCTCTGCGGGGGGGCCCCAAAAACATTCAGTACTTC
CDR3: CASSLRGGPKNIQYF

V: TRBV20-1
D: NA
size: few
J: TRBJ1-5
DNA: TGCAGTGGAATCCCCGACAGTAGCAATCAGCCCCAGCATTTT
CDR3: CSGIPDSSNQPQHF

V: TRBV19
D: NA
size: few
J: TRBJ2-6
DNA: TGTGCCAGTAGTATTTCCGGCAGGGGCTCTGGGGCCAACGTCCTGACTTTC
CDR3: CASSISGRGSGANVLTF

V: TRBV5-1
D: NA
size: NA
J: TRBJ2-5
DNA: TGCGCCAGCAGCTTGTGGGCTAGTGAAGGGGAGACCCAGTACTTC
CDR3: CASSLWASEGETQYF

V: TRBV6-7
D: NA
size: many
J: TRBJ1-5
DNA: TGTGCCAGCAGTTTCGGACGGTGGGGGGTAGTCAATCAGCCCCAGCATTTT
CDR3: CASSFGRWGVVNQPQHF

V: TRBV12-3/TRBV12-4
D: NA
size: many
J: TRBJ1-6
DNA: TGTGCCAGCAGGGGCCTAGCGGATAATTCACCCCTCCACTTT
CDR3: CASRGLADNSPLHF

V: TRBV3-1
D: NA
size: few
J: TRBJ2-7
DNA: TGTGCCAGCAGCCTCCGACGGAGCTACGAGCAGTACTTC
CDR3: CASSLRRSYEQYF

V: TRBV3-1
D: TRBD1
size: many
J: TRBJ1-2
DNA: TGTGCCAGCAGCCAAGAAGGGGGCTTCTCTGGCTACACCTTC
CDR3: CASSQEGGFSGYTF

V: TRBV6-5
D: NA
size: NA
J: TRBJ2-7
DNA: TGTGCCAGCAGGGACAGAGGCCGTAAGCAGTACTTC
CDR3: CASRDRGRKQYF

V: TRBV9
D: NA
size: NA
J: TRBJ1-1
DNA: TGTGCCAGCAGCGTAGGGCTAGGGGACACTGAAGCTTTCTTT
CDR3: CASSVGLGDTEAFF

V: TRBV27
D: NA
size: NA
J: TRBJ2-5
DNA: TGTGCCAGCAGTGCTAGCCAAGAGACCCAGTACTTC
CDR3: CASSASQETQYF

V: TRBV28
D: NA
size: many
J: TRBJ2-7
DNA: TGTGCCAGCAACCGGGACACCCCCTCCTACGAGCAGTACTTC
CDR3: CASNRDTPSYEQYF

V: TRBV27
D: NA
size: NA
J: TRBJ1-3
DNA: TGTGCCAGCAGTTTAGGATTTGGACCAGGACAGAGAACATATTGGTCTGGAAACACCATATATTTT
CDR3: CASSLGFGPGQRTYWSGNTIYF

V: TRBV7-6
D: TRBD2
size: many
J: TRBJ2-1
DNA: TGTGCCAGCAGCTTCGAAACTAGCGGTAGTGAGCAGTTCTTC
CDR3: CASSFETSGSEQFF

V: TRBV4-2
D: TRBD1
size: many
J: TRBJ1-4
DNA: TGTGCCAGCAGCCAAGATCTTCAACAGGGGAATGAAAAACTGTTTTTT
CDR3: CASSQDLQQGNEKLFF

V: TRBV29-1
D: NA
size: NA
J: TRBJ1-1
DNA: TGCAGCGCGGGACTGCGGAACACTGAAGCTTTCTTT
CDR3: CSAGLRNTEAFF

V: TRBV7-2
D: TRBD2
size: many
J: TRBJ2-1
DNA: TGTGCCAGCAGCTTAGGAAGCGGGAGAAGGGAGCAGTTCTTC
CDR3: CASSLGSGRREQFF

V: TRBV27
D: NA
size: NA
J: TRBJ2-7
DNA: TGTGCCAGCAGTGACCCAAACTCCTACGAGCAGTACTTC
CDR3: CASSDPNSYEQYF